This entry lists 6 T cell receptor beta chains sequenced from one sample in a study of Ad26.COV2.S vaccination and SARS-CoV-2 variants. Sequencing used immunoSEQ multiplex PCR; TCRdb keeps in-frame clones, though not all of them. The profile shows about 350,000 clones, less than 90% of them singletons. Treatment given: 15 to 20 received Ad26.COV2.S at low or high dose, single or two shots; about 5 received placebo; per-sample allocation not given. Each sample was drawn 63 days after the first injection (of vaccine or placebo). Sequences were derived from peripheral blood, sampled in a trial of Ad26.COV2.S vaccine versus placebo. The source of these receptors is a person aged 18 to 65 who received the Ad26.COV2.S COVID-19 vaccine or a placebo.

The V gene is TRBV7-9, the J gene TRBJ2-7; D is unresolved. The CDR3 totals 15 residues. The ends were cut back, 4 bases at V and 2 bases at J, with 15 bases in the middle. Per germline, CDR1 SEHNR and CDR2 FQNEAQ (reference sequence). The CDR3 DNA is TGTGCCAGCAGCTCCAACCACAAGTTCCCCTACGAGCAGTACTTC. Its protein product is CASSSNHKFPYEQYF.

V usage is TRBV7-2 and J usage is TRBJ2-7; no clear D gene. This CDR3 comprises 15 residues. Germline CDR1 SGHTA, CDR2 FQGNSA. Trimming took 3 bases from V and 3 from J, leaving 15 bases between them. CDR3 DNA sequence: TGTGCCAGCAGCTTCATGACCACTACCGGCTACGAGCAGTACTTC. As protein: CASSFMTTTGYEQYF.

The chain carries TRBV14 and TRBJ2-2; D remains unclear. Trimming took 0 bases from V and 7 from J, leaving 3 bases between them. The CDR3 is 12 residues long. Germline V gives CDR1 SGHDN, CDR2 FVKESK. The CDR3 nucleotides read TGTGCCAGCAGCCAAGAGGGCGGGGAGCTGTTTTTT. This gives the protein CASSQEGGELFF.

This clone was counted a single time. The chain has TRBV4-1 and TRBJ1-5; the D gene is possibly TRBD1 (5 bases). The CDR3 has 16 amino acids. Germline loops: CDR1 MGHRA, CDR2 YSYEKL. V lost 1 base and J 0 bases, leaving 10 bases between the germline ends. Here the CDR3 DNA reads TGCGCCAGCAGCCAAGGGGGGGGATATAGCAATCAGCCCCAGCATTTT. This codes for CASSQGGGYSNQPQHF.

V gene TRBV7-9 combines with J gene TRBJ2-1; TRBD2 aligns across 10 bases. The CDR3 sequence is 16 residues long. Germline V CDR1 and CDR2: SEHNR, FQNEAQ (reference sequence). Trimming at V came to 3 bases and at J to 1 base, leaving 3 bases not matched to a gene. The CDR3 is CASSFLAGVSYNEQFF. In nucleotides, the CDR3 is TGTGCCAGCAGCTTTCTAGCGGGAGTATCCTACAATGAGCAGTTCTTC.

This chain joins TRBV4-3 and TRBJ2-7, with D uncertain. CDR1 is LGHNA and CDR2 is YSLEER in the germline V gene. V was cut by 0 bases and J by 7 bases, with 16 bases left in between. This CDR3 spans 15 amino acids. The DNA of the CDR3 is TGCGCCAGCAGCCAAGATTCGGGCCGAGGTTGGGAGCAGTACTTC. This encodes CASSQDSGRGWEQYF.